The T cell receptor (beta chain) under discussion was sequenced for a study of blood T cell repertoires in COVID-19. Across the study: Whether acute or convalescent, the COVID-19 samples came from the United States, Italy and Spain. T cells, B-cell-depleted T cells, or PBMCs supplied cDNA or gDNA.

The authors' processing: For nucleated cells, counts were estimated from reference gene primer amplification. The table came from immunoSEQ multiplex PCR; TCRdb's copy has only in-frame clones and leaves some out. Clonal size and the V and J genes are those of that table, whereas D and trimming came from the DNA. The table includes approximately 430,000 clones, about nine tenths detected once. Losses at the gene ends were 5 bases for V and 3 bases for J; bases not matched to a gene: 3. The V gene's germline CDR1 is SGHNT and CDR2 YENEEA. The CDR3 loop spans 14 amino acids. V is TRBV11-3 and J is TRBJ2-5, with 10 bases fitting TRBD1. This clonotype originated in a woman aged 25 to 45 with active or convalescent COVID-19. Sequenced sample: peripheral blood. The CDR3 here is CASSPGTGEETQYF. CDR3 sequence (DNA): TGTGCCAGCAGCCCCGGGACAGGGGAAGAGACCCAGTACTTC.